This T cell receptor (beta chain) was obtained from a study of cytomegalovirus exposure and HLA in healthy donors. The length of the CDR3 is 14 residues. The germline V gene encodes CDR1 MGHRA and CDR2 YSYEKL. V was clipped by 5 bases and J by 5 bases, with 13 bases between them. PCR was performed using 60 Vbeta and 13 Jbeta primers. The repertoire was sequenced with immunoSEQ multiplex PCR; TCRdb's copy has only in-frame clones and lacks some. The sample shows fewer than 120,000 clones, 79% of them seen only once. The chain combines TRBV4-1 with TRBJ1-5; a possible D gene is TRBD1 (5 bases). Material for sequencing was PBMCs. This sequence was found in a man in his thirties or forties in good health and CMV-seropositive. This CDR3 is CASSAGRGDQPQHF. In DNA, the CDR3 is TGCGCCAGCAGCGCCGGGAGGGGCGATCAGCCCCAGCATTTT.